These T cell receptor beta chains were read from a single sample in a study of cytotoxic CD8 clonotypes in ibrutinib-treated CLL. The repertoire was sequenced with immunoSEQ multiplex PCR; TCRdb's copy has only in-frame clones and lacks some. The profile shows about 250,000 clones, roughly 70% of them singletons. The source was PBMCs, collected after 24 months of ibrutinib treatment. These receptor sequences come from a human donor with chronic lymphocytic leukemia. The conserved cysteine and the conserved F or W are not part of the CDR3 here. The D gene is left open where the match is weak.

CDR3aa: ASSLTRSVYEQY
v_gene: TRBV19
len: 12
d_gene: NA
j_gene: TRBJ2-7

CDR3aa: ASSLNWEYEQY
v_gene: TRBV5-5
len: 11
d_gene: NA
j_gene: TRBJ2-7

CDR3aa: ASSPLPGQGYEQY
v_gene: TRBV6-5
len: 13
d_gene: TRBD1
j_gene: TRBJ2-7

CDR3aa: ASTSGVETQY
v_gene: TRBV11-2
len: 10
d_gene: NA
j_gene: TRBJ2-5

CDR3aa: ASTPRGRGDEQY
v_gene: TRBV19
len: 12
d_gene: NA
j_gene: TRBJ2-7

CDR3aa: ASSKQGPLEQY
v_gene: TRBV7-6
len: 11
d_gene: NA
j_gene: TRBJ2-7

CDR3aa: ASSLRAAIWEQY
v_gene: TRBV6-5
len: 12
d_gene: NA
j_gene: TRBJ2-7

CDR3aa: ASRSSGSYEQY
v_gene: TRBV6-5
len: 11
d_gene: TRBD2
j_gene: TRBJ2-7

CDR3aa: ASSTRRGSQITDTQY
v_gene: TRBV7-9
len: 15
d_gene: NA
j_gene: TRBJ2-3

CDR3aa: ASRPTRDRDGIGYT
v_gene: TRBV27
len: 14
d_gene: TRBD1
j_gene: TRBJ1-2

CDR3aa: ASSPRQGAYTEAF
v_gene: TRBV18
len: 13
d_gene: TRBD1
j_gene: TRBJ1-1

CDR3aa: ASSLSGGTNQPQH
v_gene: TRBV7-2
len: 13
d_gene: NA
j_gene: TRBJ1-5

CDR3aa: ASSPGTHTYEQY
v_gene: TRBV18
len: 12
d_gene: NA
j_gene: TRBJ2-7

CDR3aa: AISDPLGESTDTQY
v_gene: TRBV10-3
len: 14
d_gene: NA
j_gene: TRBJ2-3

CDR3aa: ASSQSGGTGYEQY
v_gene: TRBV7-3
len: 13
d_gene: NA
j_gene: TRBJ2-7

CDR3aa: ASRNAPSSYEQY
v_gene: TRBV27
len: 12
d_gene: NA
j_gene: TRBJ2-7

CDR3aa: ASSPPTSGPYEQY
v_gene: TRBV18
len: 13
d_gene: TRBD2
j_gene: TRBJ2-7

CDR3aa: ASSYSQGVRDTQY
v_gene: TRBV6-5
len: 13
d_gene: TRBD1
j_gene: TRBJ2-3

CDR3aa: ASSILAGSATQY
v_gene: TRBV19
len: 12
d_gene: NA
j_gene: TRBJ2-5

CDR3aa: ASSLTIYEQY
v_gene: TRBV28
len: 10
d_gene: NA
j_gene: TRBJ2-7

CDR3aa: ASSRRLAGELNEQF
v_gene: TRBV7-9
len: 14
d_gene: TRBD2
j_gene: TRBJ2-1